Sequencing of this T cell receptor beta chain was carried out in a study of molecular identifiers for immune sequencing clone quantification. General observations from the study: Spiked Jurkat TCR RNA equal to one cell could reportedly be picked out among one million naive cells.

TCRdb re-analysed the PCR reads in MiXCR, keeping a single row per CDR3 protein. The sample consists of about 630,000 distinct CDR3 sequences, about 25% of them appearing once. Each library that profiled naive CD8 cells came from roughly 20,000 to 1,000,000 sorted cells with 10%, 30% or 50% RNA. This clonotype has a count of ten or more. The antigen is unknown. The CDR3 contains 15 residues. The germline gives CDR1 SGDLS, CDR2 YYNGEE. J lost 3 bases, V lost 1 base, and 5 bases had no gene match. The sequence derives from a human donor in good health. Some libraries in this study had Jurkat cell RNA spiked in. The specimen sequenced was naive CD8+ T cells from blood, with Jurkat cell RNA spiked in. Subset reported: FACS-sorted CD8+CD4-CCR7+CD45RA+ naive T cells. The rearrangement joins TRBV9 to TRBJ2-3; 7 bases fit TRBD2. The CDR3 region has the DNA TGTGCCAGCAGCGTATTTGCGGGAGATACAGATACGCAGTATTTT. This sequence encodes CASSVFAGDTDTQYF.